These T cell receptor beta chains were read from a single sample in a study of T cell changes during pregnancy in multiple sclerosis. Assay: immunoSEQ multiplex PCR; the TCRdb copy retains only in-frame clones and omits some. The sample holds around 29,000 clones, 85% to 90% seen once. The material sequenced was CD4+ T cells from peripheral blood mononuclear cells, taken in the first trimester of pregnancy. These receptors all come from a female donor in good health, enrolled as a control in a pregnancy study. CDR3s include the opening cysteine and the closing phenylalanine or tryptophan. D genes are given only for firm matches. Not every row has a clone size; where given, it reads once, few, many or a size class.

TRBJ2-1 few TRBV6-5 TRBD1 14 TGTGCCAGCAGTTCGACAGGGTCCTACAATGAGCAGTTCTTC CASSSTGSYNEQFF
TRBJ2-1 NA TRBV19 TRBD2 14 TGTGCCAGTAGTACACTAGCGGGCTACAATGAGCAGTTCTTC CASSTLAGYNEQFF
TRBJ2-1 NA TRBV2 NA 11 TGTGCCAGCTCCCCGGGGGATGAGCAGTTCTTC CASSPGDEQFF
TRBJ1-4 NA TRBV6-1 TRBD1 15 TGTGCCAGCAGTGGAGGGACAGGGGGCAATGAAAAACTGTTTTTT CASSGGTGGNEKLFF
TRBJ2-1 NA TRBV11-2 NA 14 TGTGCCAGCAGCTTATCCTCCGGGTCGGATGAGCAGTTCTTC CASSLSSGSDEQFF
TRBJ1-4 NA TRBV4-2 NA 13 TGTGCCAGCAGCCAAGCCCGGAGTGAAAAACTGTTTTTT CASSQARSEKLFF
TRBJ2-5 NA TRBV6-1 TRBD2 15 TGTGCCAGCAGTGAAGCGGTGGGGGGGCAAGAGACCCAGTACTTC CASSEAVGGQETQYF
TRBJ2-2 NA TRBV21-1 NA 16 TGTGCCAGCAGCAGTGAGAGCGGGAGGTACACCGGGGAGCTGTTTTTT CASSSESGRYTGELFF
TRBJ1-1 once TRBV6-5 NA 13 TGTGCCAGCAGCGACAGTTCCAACACTGAAGCTTTCTTT CASSDSSNTEAFF
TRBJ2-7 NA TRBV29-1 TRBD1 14 TGCAGCTTCACCCCCGGGACAGGTTTCAACGAGCAGTACTTC CSFTPGTGFNEQYF
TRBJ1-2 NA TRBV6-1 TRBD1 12 TGTGCCAGCGGACAGGGGGCAGGGGGCTACACCTTC CASGQGAGGYTF
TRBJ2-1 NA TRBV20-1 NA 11 TGCAGTGCTGCCCCGCGGAATGAGCAGTTCTTC CSAAPRNEQFF
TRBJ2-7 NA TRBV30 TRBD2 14 TGTGCCTGGACTTTTGGCGGGGGTGCCTACGAGCAGTACTTC CAWTFGGGAYEQYF
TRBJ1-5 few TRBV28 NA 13 TGTGCCAGCACCCCAAATAGCAATCAGCCCCAGCATTTT CASTPNSNQPQHF
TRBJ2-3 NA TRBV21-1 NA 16 TGTGCCAGCAGCGCAACTAGGGATTACTCCACAGATACGCAGTATTTT CASSATRDYSTDTQYF
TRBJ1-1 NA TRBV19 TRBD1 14 TGTGCCAGTAGTCCCCGTTCTCAGGGGGCTGAAGCTTTCTTT CASSPRSQGAEAFF
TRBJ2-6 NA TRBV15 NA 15 TGTGCCACCAGCAAGCGGTTCTCTGGGGCCAACGTCCTGACTTTC CATSKRFSGANVLTF
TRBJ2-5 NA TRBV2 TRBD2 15 TGTGCCAGCAAAGGGACTAGCGGGGTTCAAGAGACCCAGTACTTC CASKGTSGVQETQYF
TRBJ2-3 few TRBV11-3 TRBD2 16 TGTGCCAGCAGCTTCGGGACTAGCGGTTTCACAGATACGCAGTATTTT CASSFGTSGFTDTQYF
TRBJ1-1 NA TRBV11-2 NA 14 TGTGCCAGCAGCTTATTTTCACAGAACACTGAAGCTTTCTTT CASSLFSQNTEAFF
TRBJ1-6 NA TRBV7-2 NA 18 TGTGCCAGCAGCGCTACTGGTCGAGGGGGCTCCTATAATTCACCCCTCCACTTT CASSATGRGGSYNSPLHF
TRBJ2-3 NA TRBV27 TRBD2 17 TGTGCCAGCAGTTCCGTCCGGGGAGCGGGGGGGCCAGATACGCAGTATTTT CASSSVRGAGGPDTQYF
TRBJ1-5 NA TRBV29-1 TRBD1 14 TGCAGCGTGACACAGGGGGCGCGGAATCAGCCCCAGCATTTT CSVTQGARNQPQHF